A single sample gave rise to the 3 T cell receptor beta chains below, sequenced in a study of cytomegalovirus exposure and HLA in healthy donors. Researchers ran the PCR with 60 Vbeta and 13 Jbeta primers. Method: immunoSEQ multiplex PCR; TCRdb's copy keeps in-frame clones and lacks some. The sample carries roughly 190,000 clones, about 9.4% recorded once. Sequencing was carried out using PBMCs. The source of these receptors is a woman younger than 45 in good health and CMV-seropositive.

Notes on this clone: Other DNA variants within this sample encode the same CDR3. The chain is built from TRBV27 and TRBJ2-7; TRBD2 agrees at 11 bases. This CDR3 contains 15 residues. Trimming at V came to 3 bases and at J to 6 bases, leaving 7 bases not matched to a gene. CDR1 and CDR2 (germline): MNHEY, SMNVEV (reference sequence). In nucleotides, the CDR3 is TGTGCCAGCAGTTTGTCCGTGACTAGCGGGACCGAGCAGTACTTC. Translated, it gives CASSLSVTSGTEQYF.

The chain recombines TRBV10-1 with TRBJ2-1; 9 bases fit TRBD2. With V trimmed by 0 bases and J by 7 bases, 7 bases remained unmatched. Germline V lookup: CDR1 WNHNN, CDR2 SYGVQD (reference sequence). CDR3 size: 16 residues. The CDR3 spells CASSESRGLAGNEQFF. CDR3 DNA sequence: TGCGCCAGCAGTGAGTCGAGGGGTCTAGCGGGAAATGAGCAGTTCTTC.

The V and J genes are TRBV28 and TRBJ1-2; 8 bases align to TRBD1. V was clipped by 5 bases and J by 3 bases; unmatched bases: 8. The length of the CDR3 is 15 residues. CDR1 is MDHEN and CDR2 is SYDVKM in the germline V gene. The CDR3 spells CASSATGGVDYGYTF. Written as DNA, the CDR3 is TGTGCCAGCAGTGCTACAGGGGGGGTTGACTATGGCTACACCTTC.